The 31 T cell receptor beta chains in this list originate from one sample, sequenced in a study of OX40 agonist ivuxolimab in advanced cancers. Repertoires were generated with immunoSEQ multiplex PCR, while TCRdb's copy carries only in-frame clones and drops some. The sample lists approximately 50,000 clones, approximately 91% occurring once. The sequencing used CD4+ or CD8+ T cells sorted from blood, collected in a trial of the OX40 agonist ivuxolimab. All receptors come from an adult with an advanced solid tumor such as melanoma, head and neck, liver or kidney cancer.

The V call is TRBV5-1, the J call TRBJ1-1; D might be TRBD1 (5 bases). V lost 0 bases and J 1 base, leaving 10 bases between the germline ends. The CDR3 sequence is 15 residues long. Per the germline V gene, CDR1 is SGHRS and CDR2 is YFSETQ. Here the CDR3 DNA reads TGCGCCAGCAGCTTGGCCGGACACACGAACACTGAAGCTTTCTTT. Translating gives CASSLAGHTNTEAFF.

The V call is TRBV9, the J call TRBJ1-6, with TRBD1 matching over 10 bases. The V gene end was trimmed by 5 bases and the J gene end by 4 bases; junction bases not matched to a gene: 3. The CDR3 has 15 amino acids. Germline V gene sequence: CDR1 SGDLS, CDR2 YYNGEE. The CDR3 bases are TGTGCCAGCAGTCAGGGACAGGGGTATAATTCACCCCTCCACTTT. It is translated as CASSQGQGYNSPLHF.

This clone was counted once. The junction differs from germline at one of its ends, possibly a read error. This sequence joins TRBV7-7 and TRBJ1-1; a weak D match, TRBD1 (6 bases). CDR3 length: 15 residues. Per germline, CDR1 SSHAT and CDR2 FNYEAQ (reference sequence). In DNA, the CDR3 is TGTGCTAGCAGCCCCTTGACAGGAATGAACACTGAAGCTTTCTTT. This encodes CASSPLTGMNTEAFF.

This rearrangement joins TRBV2 to TRBJ2-7; the D gene is possibly TRBD1 (6 bases). V gave up 7 bases and J gave up 5 bases, with 18 bases separating them. Germline CDR1 SNHLY, CDR2 FYNNEI. CDR3 length: 14 amino acids. The CDR3 is CASNSAVGGDEQYF. CDR3 DNA: TGTGCCAGCAATAGCGCAGTAGGGGGAGACGAGCAGTACTTC.

J is TRBJ1-1 and V is TRBV4-3, with 8 bases matching TRBD1. V gave up 4 bases and J gave up 3 bases; unmatched junction bases: 13. Germline V gives CDR1 LGHNA, CDR2 YSLEER. The CDR3 totals 17 residues. In DNA form, the CDR3 reads TGCGCCAGCAGCCCCACCCCCTCGGACAGGGCCCACACTGAAGCTTTCTTT. Residues: CASSPTPSDRAHTEAFF.

This clone was detected only a few times. The chain recombines TRBV4-3 with TRBJ2-2; 8 positions agree with TRBD2. J gave up 7 bases and V 4 bases, and 11 bases lay outside the gene matches. Germline V CDR1 and CDR2: LGHNA, YSLEER. The CDR3 length is 16 residues. CDR3 region: CASSPGGAGKIGELFF. CDR3 DNA: TGCGCCAGCAGCCCGGGAGGGGCAGGGAAAATCGGGGAGCTGTTTTTT.

The chain uses TRBV4-2 and TRBJ2-7, with TRBD2 identical over 13 bases. Germline CDR1 LGHNA, CDR2 YNFKEQ. Trimming at V came to 4 bases and at J to 3 bases, leaving 6 bases not matched to a gene. The CDR3 is 16 amino acids. CDR3 DNA: TGTGCCAGCAGCCCTACTAGCGGGGGGGCCGGCTACGAGCAGTACTTC. The encoded protein is CASSPTSGGAGYEQYF.

The V call is TRBV6-5, the J call TRBJ2-7; maybe TRBD1 (5 bases). CDR3 size: 13 residues. Trimming removed 4 bases from V and 3 bases from J, with 10 bases in between. CDR1 and CDR2 from the germline V gene are MNHEY and SVGAGI. The CDR3, as DNA: TGTGCCAGCAGTTCAGGGTTCAGCTACGAGCAGTACTTC. It is translated as CASSSGFSYEQYF.

The chain employs TRBV4-1 and TRBJ2-4; D ambiguous. Germline lookup yields CDR1 MGHRA and CDR2 YSYEKL. V gave up 1 base and J gave up 0 bases, with 4 bases separating them. The CDR3 covers 14 residues. For the CDR3, the DNA is TGCGCCAGCAGCCAAGTCCTAGCCAAAAACATTCAGTACTTC. Residues: CASSQVLAKNIQYF.

The V gene is TRBV10-3, the J gene TRBJ1-1; D is unresolved. CDR3 length: 14 amino acids. The V gene's germline CDR1 is ENHRY and CDR2 SYGVKD. V was shortened by 3 bases and J by 6 bases, with 14 bases between the two germline ends. This chain's CDR3 is CAISDRAPEPEAFF. The CDR3, as DNA: TGTGCCATCAGTGATAGGGCTCCTGAGCCTGAAGCTTTCTTT.

The CDR3 loop reads CASSSDWEGGIQYF. The CDR3 DNA is TGTGCCAGCAGCTCAGACTGGGAGGGCGGCATTCAGTACTTC. This chain connects TRBV7-9 to TRBJ2-4; 7 bases are shared with TRBD2. The J segment lost 9 bases and the V segment lost 4 bases, leaving 9 bases of the junction unmatched. Germline values: CDR1 SEHNR, CDR2 FQNEAQ (reference sequence). This CDR3 spans 14 amino acids.

The table lists this clone with a count of one. The chain is built from TRBV7-8 and TRBJ2-1; TRBD1 agrees at 7 bases. CDR1 SGHVS and CDR2 FQNEAQ come from the germline V gene. Trimming took 1 base from V and 8 from J; bases not matched to a gene: 5. There are 14 residues in the CDR3. The CDR3 region is CASSLVTGTDEQFF. The CDR3, as DNA: TGTGCCAGCAGCTTAGTGACAGGGACCGATGAGCAGTTCTTC.

This clone was seen a single time. The rearrangement uses TRBV2 and TRBJ1-5; possibly TRBD1 for D (6 bases). This CDR3 is 14 amino acids long. Trimming pared 3 bases from V and 5 bases from J, leaving 11 bases between. Germline V gene data show CDR1 as SNHLY and CDR2 as FYNNEI. CDR3 residues: CASSEGGAYQPQHF. In nucleotides, the CDR3 is TGTGCCAGCAGTGAGGGGGGCGCCTATCAGCCCCAGCATTTT.

The rearrangement joins TRBV11-2 to TRBJ2-2; D ambiguous. Germline-derived CDR1 and CDR2 are SGHAT and FQNNGV. V was trimmed by 0 bases and J by 6 bases, leaving 8 bases between them. The CDR3 is 14 residues long. CDR3 DNA sequence: TGTGCCAGCAGCTTAGAGGGAAGTCCCGGGGAGCTGTTTTTT. Translating gives CASSLEGSPGELFF.

The sample holds one count of this clone. The chain links TRBV7-9 to TRBJ2-3; TRBD2 matches 8 bases. Germline V lookup: CDR1 SEHNR, CDR2 FQNEAQ (reference sequence). V shed 5 bases and J 0 bases; nucleotides not matched to a gene: 10. CDR3 size: 17 residues. CDR3 sequence (DNA): TGTGCCAGCAGCCGAACGACAGCGGGGGCTAGCACAGATACGCAGTATTTT. It translates to CASSRTTAGASTDTQYF. Filled out from reference TRBV7-9 and TRBJ2-3, the complete variable domain reads DTGVSQNPRHKITKRGQNVTFRCDPISEHNRLYWYRQTLGQGPEFLTYFQNEAQLEKSRLLSDRFSAERPKGSFSTLEIQRTEQGDSAMYLCASSRTTAGASTDTQYFGPGTRLTVL.

The chain joins TRBV30 to TRBJ2-2, with a tentative D call TRBD1 (6 bases). CDR3 length: 16 residues. Germline V gene sequence: CDR1 GTSNPN, CDR2 SVGIG (reference sequence). The V gene lost 7 bases and the J gene lost 0 bases, with 18 bases spanning the gap. CDR3 residues: CASLQGSGANTGELFF. CDR3 sequence (DNA): TGTGCCTCCCTCCAGGGGAGTGGAGCGAACACCGGGGAGCTGTTTTTT.

V gene TRBV6-5 combines with J gene TRBJ1-4; 7 bases map to TRBD1. The germline CDR1 and CDR2 sequences are MNHEY and SVGAGI. This CDR3 contains 14 residues. The V gene end was trimmed by 6 bases and the J gene end by 7 bases; junction bases not matched to a gene: 8. This chain's CDR3 is CASRQGQMFEKLFF. DNA of the CDR3: TGTGCCAGCAGACAGGGGCAAATGTTTGAAAAACTGTTTTTT.

This rearrangement joins TRBV6-1 to TRBJ2-7; no clear D gene. Germline values: CDR1 MNHNS, CDR2 SASEGT. V was trimmed by 6 bases and J by 4 bases, leaving 4 bases between them. The CDR3 has 10 residues. CDR3 in amino acids: CASSLYEQYF. The CDR3 region has the DNA TGTGCCAGCAGCCTTTACGAGCAGTACTTC.

This clone was detected a few times. One junction end does not reproduce the germline sequence, and a read error may be involved. V usage is TRBV30 and J usage is TRBJ2-7; D is possibly TRBD2 (7 bases). The CDR3 totals 11 residues. The germline CDR1 and CDR2 sequences are GTSNPN and SVGIG (reference sequence). For the CDR3, the DNA is TGTGCCTGGAGTGTAGGGGGGGAAAAAGACTTC. Amino acids: CAWSVGGEKDF.

V and J are TRBV27 and TRBJ2-5, with TRBD1 as a possible D gene (6 bases). Trimming stripped 3 bases from V and 0 bases from J, with 8 bases between. The length of the CDR3 is 14 residues. The germline gives CDR1 MNHEY, CDR2 SMNVEV (reference sequence). The CDR3 reads CASSLDRYQETQYF. In DNA form, the CDR3 reads TGTGCCAGCAGTTTGGACAGATACCAAGAGACCCAGTACTTC.

The V gene is TRBV5-5, the J gene TRBJ2-7; weak D call: TRBD1 (5 bases). Germline V lookup: CDR1 SGHKS, CDR2 YYEKEE (reference sequence). The CDR3 loop spans 13 amino acids. V lost 2 bases and J 5 bases, leaving 11 bases between the germline ends. CDR3 DNA: TGTGCCAGCAGCTTCCCAGGGTCGAACGAGCAGTACTTC. This translates into CASSFPGSNEQYF.

The gene calls are TRBV5-4 and TRBJ2-3; 8 nucleotides agree with TRBD2. This CDR3 is 15 amino acids long. With V trimmed by 4 bases and J by 8 bases, 12 bases remained unmatched. Per germline, CDR1 SGHNT and CDR2 YYREEE (reference sequence). The CDR3 reads CASSVSGAPVPTQYF. In DNA, the CDR3 is TGTGCCAGCAGCGTTAGCGGGGCACCCGTCCCTACGCAGTATTTT.

The J gene is TRBJ2-3, the V gene TRBV5-1; 7 bases are shared with TRBD1. V dropped 0 bases and J dropped 5; count of bases not matched to a gene: 6. The CDR3 runs to 15 residues. From germline, CDR1 is SGHRS and CDR2 YFSETQ. The CDR3 is CASSLVDRAIDTQYF. Here the CDR3 DNA reads TGCGCCAGCAGCTTGGTCGACAGGGCTATAGATACGCAGTATTTT.

This chain links TRBV5-6 with TRBJ1-5; the D is unclear. Trimming left V 1 base short and J 2 bases short, with 7 bases between. From germline, CDR1 is SGHDT and CDR2 YYEEEE. The CDR3 loop spans 14 amino acids. CDR3: CASSLQWGNQPQHF. The CDR3 nucleotides are TGTGCCAGCAGCTTGCAGTGGGGCAATCAGCCCCAGCATTTT.

This chain uses TRBV4-1 with TRBJ1-1; D perhaps matches TRBD1 (6 bases). There are 15 residues in the CDR3. V shed 7 bases and J shed 0 bases, with 15 bases lying between them. Germline V lookup: CDR1 MGHRA, CDR2 YSYEKL. CDR3 sequence reads: CASTLGGQLNTEAFF. For the CDR3, the DNA is TGCGCCAGCACCCTAGGGGGGCAGTTGAACACTGAAGCTTTCTTT.

The chain recombines TRBV19 with TRBJ2-1; possible D gene TRBD1, 6 bases. V was shortened by 4 bases and J by 3 bases, with 10 bases between the two germline ends. CDR3 length equals 14 residues. Per the germline V gene, CDR1 is LNHDA and CDR2 is SQIVND (reference sequence). The CDR3 nucleotides read TGTGCCAGTAGTAGGGACACCTTCTACAATGAGCAGTTCTTC. It is translated as CASSRDTFYNEQFF.

The rearrangement links TRBV11-2 to TRBJ1-1; D not certain. The ends were cut back, 1 base at V and 7 bases at J, with 7 bases in the middle. Germline values: CDR1 SGHAT, CDR2 FQNNGV. CDR3 length: 12 residues. CDR3 DNA: TGTGCCAGCAGCTTAGGAGCGTATGAAGCTTTCTTT. Translated, it gives CASSLGAYEAFF.

The V gene is TRBV4-1, the J gene TRBJ1-5; no definite D call. Trimming left V 2 bases short and J 0 bases short, with 11 bases between. Germline-derived CDR1 and CDR2 are MGHRA and YSYEKL. This CDR3 is 16 amino acids long. The CDR3 here is CASSQRFYDSNQPQHF. The CDR3 coding sequence is TGCGCCAGCAGCCAACGGTTCTACGATAGCAATCAGCCCCAGCATTTT.

In its sample, this clone was seen once. CDR3 in DNA: TGTGCCAGCAGGGTAAGGCAGAACACTGAAGCTTTCTTT. The encoded protein is CASRVRQNTEAFF. V is TRBV6-5 and J is TRBJ1-1; no clear D gene. CDR1 and CDR2 from the germline V gene are MNHEY and SVGAGI. CDR3 length: 13 residues. The V and J ends lost 6 bases and 1 base respectively, with 9 bases between them.

This chain joins TRBV7-9 and TRBJ2-1, with 9 bases lining up with TRBD1. Germline CDR1 SEHNR, CDR2 FQNEAQ (reference sequence). V lost 1 base to trimming and J lost 8 bases; unmatched junction nucleotides: 6. This CDR3 is 15 amino acids long. The CDR3 loop is CASSLGDREYDEQFF. The CDR3 DNA follows: TGTGCCAGCAGCTTAGGGGACAGGGAGTACGATGAGCAGTTCTTC.

This chain joins TRBV7-6 and TRBJ2-7, with TRBD1 matching 12 bases. The CDR3 is 15 amino acids. The ends lost 5 bases at V and 7 bases at J; junction bases unmatched: 9. Germline V gene data show CDR1 as SGHVS and CDR2 as FNYEAQ. The chain's CDR3 is CASSAPGTGGLEQYF. CDR3 nucleotides: TGTGCCAGCAGCGCCCCCGGGACAGGGGGCTTAGAGCAGTACTTC.